A selection of T cell receptor beta chains follows, all from one sample in a study of graft-versus-host responses after intestinal transplantation. The repertoire was sequenced with immunoSEQ multiplex PCR; TCRdb's copy has only in-frame clones and lacks some. The sample holds around 76,000 clones, roughly 94% seen once. These receptors have no known antigen. The sample in question was unstimulated CD8+ T cells sorted from spleen or lymph node cells, obtained before intestinal transplant. The receptors shown here come from a human donor who received an intestinal transplant. CDR3s include the opening cysteine and the closing phenylalanine or tryptophan. The order of the fields is J gene, CDR3 length, V gene, D gene, clone size, CDR3 protein, CDR3 DNA. A D gene is named only where the DNA matches it firmly. Clone size is not always given. Where it is, it says once, few, many or a class for expanded clones.

TRBJ2-2	17	TRBV7-7	TRBD2	.	CASSLFSGRANTGELFF	TGTGCCAGCAGCTTATTTAGCGGGAGGGCGAACACCGGGGAGCTGTTTTTT
TRBJ2-7	14	TRBV30	TRBD1	.	CAWSLGTGDHEQYF	TGTGCCTGGAGCTTGGGGACAGGGGATCACGAGCAGTACTTC
TRBJ2-7	14	TRBV5-6	.	.	CASSISTPSYEQYF	TGTGCCAGCAGCATTTCTACACCATCCTACGAGCAGTACTTC
TRBJ1-1	16	TRBV9	.	.	CASSPEGAGANTEAFF	TGTGCCAGCAGCCCCGAAGGTGCAGGCGCGAACACTGAAGCTTTCTTT
TRBJ2-7	15	TRBV27	TRBD2	.	CASSPKGLADDEQYF	TGTGCCAGCAGTCCGAAGGGACTAGCGGACGACGAGCAGTACTTC
TRBJ2-5	13	TRBV21-1	.	.	CASSISKQETQYF	TGTGCCAGCAGCATCTCTAAGCAAGAGACCCAGTACTTC
TRBJ2-1	16	TRBV7-9	TRBD2	once	CASSRVLAETPNEQFF	TGTGCCAGCAGCCGTGTACTAGCGGAGACCCCCAATGAGCAGTTCTTC
TRBJ2-7	11	TRBV10-1	.	.	CASSEGYEQYF	TGCGCCAGCAGTGAGGGGTACGAGCAGTACTTC
TRBJ2-5	14	TRBV14	TRBD1	.	CASSSGTGFETQYF	TGTGCCAGCAGCTCCGGGACAGGGTTTGAGACCCAGTACTTC
TRBJ2-7	14	TRBV5-1	.	.	CASSLAGFSYEQYF	TGCGCCAGCAGCTTAGCGGGCTTCTCCTACGAGCAGTACTTC
TRBJ1-2	14	TRBV29-1	.	.	CSVEAASTNYGYTF	TGCAGCGTTGAAGCCGCCAGTACTAACTATGGCTACACCTTC
TRBJ1-3	15	TRBV27	TRBD1	.	CASSRDRTSGNTIYF	TGTGCCAGCAGTCGGGACAGGACATCTGGAAACACCATATATTTT
TRBJ2-1	14	TRBV19	.	.	CATTEWGTHNEQFF	TGTGCCACCACCGAATGGGGGACACACAATGAGCAGTTCTTC
TRBJ2-2	18	TRBV4-1	.	.	CASSQARGGLVHTGELFF	TGCGCCAGCAGCCAGGCTAGGGGGGGCCTAGTGCACACCGGGGAGCTGTTTTTT
TRBJ1-1	13	TRBV7-3	TRBD1	once	CASSSGGSTEAFF	TGTGCCAGCAGCTCAGGGGGGAGCACTGAAGCTTTCTTT
TRBJ2-5	15	TRBV9	TRBD2	.	CASSPSGRAAETQYF	TGTGCCAGCAGTCCTAGCGGGAGGGCCGCGGAGACCCAGTACTTC
TRBJ1-5	15	TRBV6-1	.	.	CASRRGVKGNQPQHF	TGTGCCAGCAGGCGAGGGGTGAAGGGCAATCAGCCCCAGCATTTT
TRBJ2-2	12	TRBV27	.	.	CASSLGTGELFF	TGTGCCAGCAGTTTAGGGACCGGGGAGCTGTTTTTT
TRBJ2-5	15	TRBV27	TRBD2	.	CASSIGTSGRETQYF	TGTGCCAGCAGTATAGGGACTAGCGGGAGGGAGACCCAGTACTTC
TRBJ2-1	14	TRBV5-4	.	.	CASSLTFLYNEQFF	TGTGCCAGCAGTTTGACTTTCCTATACAATGAGCAGTTCTTC
TRBJ2-5	11	TRBV2	.	.	CAGGGLKTQYF	TGTGCGGGAGGAGGGCTGAAGACCCAGTACTTC
TRBJ2-1	13	TRBV15	TRBD2	.	CATSRASGIWQFF	TGTGCCACCAGCAGGGCTAGCGGGATTTGGCAGTTCTTC
TRBJ2-7	12	TRBV7-9	.	once	CASSLVGNEQYF	TGTGCCAGCAGCTTAGTCGGAAACGAGCAGTACTTC
TRBJ2-7	15	TRBV7-9	.	.	CASSLAAGRLSEQYF	TGTGCCAGCAGCTTAGCGGCCGGACGGCTAAGCGAGCAGTACTTC
TRBJ2-5	13	TRBV19	.	.	CASSIDLEETQYF	TGTGCCAGTAGTATAGATCTGGAGGAGACCCAGTACTTC
TRBJ2-1	13	TRBV6-5	TRBD2	.	CASGLAGTNEQFF	TGTGCCAGCGGACTAGCGGGGACCAATGAGCAGTTCTTC
TRBJ2-2	15	TRBV5-6	TRBD1	.	CVSSPWTGPAGELFF	TGTGTCAGCAGCCCATGGACAGGGCCCGCCGGGGAGCTGTTTTTT
TRBJ1-3	15	TRBV6-5	TRBD1	.	CASHIRQGAGNTIYF	TGTGCCAGCCATATCAGACAGGGGGCTGGAAACACCATATATTTT
TRBJ2-1	14	TRBV29-1	TRBD2	.	CSVLAGVRRNEQFF	TGCAGCGTTTTAGCGGGAGTGAGGCGCAATGAGCAGTTCTTC
TRBJ1-1	15	TRBV18	.	.	CASSPDAGANTEAFF	TGTGCCAGCTCACCAGATGCAGGGGCGAACACTGAAGCTTTCTTT
TRBJ2-5	15	TRBV11-2	TRBD1	.	CASSLGGQGRETQYF	TGTGCCAGCAGCTTAGGGGGACAGGGCCGAGAGACCCAGTACTTC
TRBJ2-7	13	TRBV18	.	.	CASSPGPGVEQYF	TGTGCCAGCTCACCCGGCCCAGGGGTCGAGCAGTACTTC
TRBJ1-4	17	TRBV4-1	.	.	CASSQEPSGGANEKLFF	TGCGCCAGCAGCCAAGAGCCCTCCGGGGGGGCTAATGAAAAACTGTTTTTT
TRBJ2-7	15	TRBV5-1	TRBD2	.	CASRAGTSGIYEQYF	TGCGCCAGCAGGGCCGGGACTAGCGGGATCTACGAGCAGTACTTC
TRBJ2-1	19	TRBV6-1	TRBD2	.	CASSEEVSGTSGSYNEQFF	TGTGCCAGCAGTGAAGAGGTATCCGGGACTAGCGGGAGTTACAATGAGCAGTTCTTC
TRBJ1-5	15	TRBV2	TRBD1	.	CASSDVRTGHQPQHF	TGTGCCAGCAGTGATGTTAGGACAGGGCATCAGCCCCAGCATTTT
TRBJ1-5	15	TRBV9	.	once	CASSVGGYGNQPQHF	TGTGCCAGCAGCGTAGGGGGATACGGCAATCAGCCCCAGCATTTT
TRBJ2-7	16	TRBV7-6	TRBD1	once	CASSLGGQGDTYEQYF	TGTGCCAGCAGCTTGGGAGGACAGGGGGATACCTACGAGCAGTACTTC
TRBJ2-7	16	TRBV19	.	.	CASSIRGEFFTYEQYF	TGTGCCAGTAGTATTAGGGGGGAGTTCTTCACTTACGAGCAGTACTTC
TRBJ1-4	11	TRBV7-9	.	.	CASSLDEKLFF	TGTGCCAGCAGCTTAGATGAAAAACTGTTTTTT
TRBJ2-3	16	TRBV10-3	.	.	CAISEADSTSTDTQYF	TGTGCCATCAGTGAGGCGGACTCGACTAGCACAGATACGCAGTATTTT
TRBJ2-6	17	TRBV28	.	.	CASITGRFSSGANVLTF	TGTGCCAGCATCACTGGAAGATTTAGCTCTGGGGCCAACGTCCTGACTTTC
TRBJ2-2	16	TRBV6-5	TRBD1	.	CASSYSTGGVTGELFF	TGTGCCAGCAGTTACTCTACAGGGGGTGTAACCGGGGAGCTGTTTTTT
TRBJ2-7	14	TRBV13	.	.	CASSLAGESYEQYF	TGTGCCAGCAGCTTAGCGGGAGAATCGTACGAGCAGTACTTC
TRBJ2-1	17	TRBV5-1	TRBD2	.	CASSLVPAGGDYNEQFF	TGCGCCAGCAGCTTGGTGCCAGCGGGAGGGGACTACAATGAGCAGTTCTTC
TRBJ1-1	14	TRBV27	TRBD1	.	CASSSAGGITEAFF	TGTGCCAGCAGTTCCGCAGGGGGGATCACTGAAGCTTTCTTT
TRBJ2-1	14	TRBV27	.	.	CASTPAGAPNEQFF	TGTGCCAGCACCCCCGCGGGCGCTCCCAATGAGCAGTTCTTC
TRBJ2-2	14	TRBV27	TRBD1	.	CASQTGTGAGELFF	TGTGCCAGCCAGACCGGGACAGGCGCCGGGGAGCTGTTTTTT
TRBJ1-3	15	TRBV7-9	.	once	CASSFPGLSGNTIYF	TGTGCCAGCAGCTTCCCGGGTCTCTCTGGAAACACCATATATTTT
TRBJ2-7	15	TRBV7-9	TRBD1	.	CASSLGGTGAYEQYF	TGTGCCAGCAGCTTAGGGGGTACAGGGGCGTACGAGCAGTACTTC
TRBJ2-4	19	TRBV21-1	.	.	CASSKRSSGSRGAKNIQYF	TGTGCCAGCAGCAAACGATCTAGCGGGAGTCGGGGCGCCAAAAACATTCAGTACTTC